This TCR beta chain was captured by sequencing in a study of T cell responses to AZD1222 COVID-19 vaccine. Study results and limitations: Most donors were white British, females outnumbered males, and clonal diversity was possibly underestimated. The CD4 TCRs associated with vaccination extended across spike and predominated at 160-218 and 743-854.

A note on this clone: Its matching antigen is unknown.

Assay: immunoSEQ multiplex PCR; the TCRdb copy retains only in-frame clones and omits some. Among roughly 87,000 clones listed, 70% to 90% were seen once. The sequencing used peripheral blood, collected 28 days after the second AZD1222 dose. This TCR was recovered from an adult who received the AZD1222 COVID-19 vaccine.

The CDR3 sequence: CASSEGQSPYNEQFF. Here the CDR3 DNA reads TGTGCCAGCAGTGAAGGACAATCCCCATACAATGAGCAGTTCTTC. The chain joins TRBV6-1 to TRBJ2-1; no definite D call. Germline loops: CDR1 MNHNS, CDR2 SASEGT. CDR3 length equals 15 residues. Trimming cost V 1 base and J 4 bases, with 11 bases left between them.